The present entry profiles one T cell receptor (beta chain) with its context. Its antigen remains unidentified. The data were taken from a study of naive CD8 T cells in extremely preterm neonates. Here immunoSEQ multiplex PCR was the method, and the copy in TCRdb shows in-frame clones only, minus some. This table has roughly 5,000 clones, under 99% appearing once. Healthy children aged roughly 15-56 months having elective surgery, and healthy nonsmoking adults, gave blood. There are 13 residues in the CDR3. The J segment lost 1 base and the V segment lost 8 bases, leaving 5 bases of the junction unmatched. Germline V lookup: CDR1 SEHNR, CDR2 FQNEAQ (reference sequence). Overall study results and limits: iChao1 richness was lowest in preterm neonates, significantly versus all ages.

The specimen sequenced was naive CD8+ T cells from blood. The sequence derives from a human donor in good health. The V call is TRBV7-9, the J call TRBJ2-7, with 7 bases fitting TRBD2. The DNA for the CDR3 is TGTGCCAGCGGAGGCGGGAGTTCCTACGAGCAGTACTTC. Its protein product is CASGGGSSYEQYF.